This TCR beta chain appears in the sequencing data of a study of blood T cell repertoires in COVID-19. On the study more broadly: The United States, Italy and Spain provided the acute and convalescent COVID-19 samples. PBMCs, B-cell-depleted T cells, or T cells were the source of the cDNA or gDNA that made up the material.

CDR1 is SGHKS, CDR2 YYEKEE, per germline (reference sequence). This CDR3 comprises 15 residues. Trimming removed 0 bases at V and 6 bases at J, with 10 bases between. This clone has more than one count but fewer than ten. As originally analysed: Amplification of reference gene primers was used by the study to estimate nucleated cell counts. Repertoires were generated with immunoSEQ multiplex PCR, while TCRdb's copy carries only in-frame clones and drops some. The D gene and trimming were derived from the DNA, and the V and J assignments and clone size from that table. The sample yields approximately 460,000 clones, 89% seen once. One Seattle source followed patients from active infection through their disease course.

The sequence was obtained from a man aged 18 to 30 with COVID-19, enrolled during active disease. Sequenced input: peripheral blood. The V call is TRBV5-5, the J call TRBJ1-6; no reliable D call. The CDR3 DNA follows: TGTGCCAGCAGCTTGGGTCCGTCGGGTAATTCACCCCTCCACTTT. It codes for CASSLGPSGNSPLHF.